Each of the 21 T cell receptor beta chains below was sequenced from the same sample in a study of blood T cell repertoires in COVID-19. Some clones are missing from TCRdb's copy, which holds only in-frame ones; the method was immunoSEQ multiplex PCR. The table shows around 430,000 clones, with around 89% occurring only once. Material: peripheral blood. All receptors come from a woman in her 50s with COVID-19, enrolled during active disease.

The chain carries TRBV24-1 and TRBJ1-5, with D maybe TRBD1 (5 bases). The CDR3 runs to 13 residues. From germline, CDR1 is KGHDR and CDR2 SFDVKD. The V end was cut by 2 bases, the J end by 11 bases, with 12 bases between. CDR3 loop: CATSDSDRRAQHF. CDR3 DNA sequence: TGTGCCACCAGTGATTCCGACAGACGGGCCCAGCATTTT.

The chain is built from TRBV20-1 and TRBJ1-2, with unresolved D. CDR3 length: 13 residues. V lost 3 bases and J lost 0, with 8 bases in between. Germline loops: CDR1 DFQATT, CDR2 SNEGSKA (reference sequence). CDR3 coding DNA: TGCAGTGCTAGTGACGTAGCTAACTATGGCTACACCTTC. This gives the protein CSASDVANYGYTF.

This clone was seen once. The CDR3 loop reads CASSLVVRLAGGLGHEQFF. DNA for the CDR3: TGTGCCAGCAGCTTAGTCGTACGGCTAGCGGGGGGGCTGGGCCATGAGCAGTTCTTC. This chain uses TRBV11-2 with TRBJ2-1, with 12 nucleotides matching TRBD2. The germline V gene encodes CDR1 SGHAT and CDR2 FQNNGV. J lost 8 bases, V lost 1 base, and 15 bases had no gene match. The CDR3 is 19 amino acids.

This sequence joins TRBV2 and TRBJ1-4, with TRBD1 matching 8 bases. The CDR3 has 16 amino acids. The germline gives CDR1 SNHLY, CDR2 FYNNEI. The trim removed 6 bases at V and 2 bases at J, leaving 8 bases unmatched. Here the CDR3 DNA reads TGTGCCAGCAGACATGACAGGGGAAAGACTAATGAAAAACTGTTTTTT. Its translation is CASRHDRGKTNEKLFF.

CDR3 loop: CASRTPGTAYQPQHF. In DNA, the CDR3 is TGTGCCAGCAGGACCCCCGGGACAGCGTATCAGCCCCAGCATTTT. This sequence joins TRBV28 and TRBJ1-5, with 7 bases fitting TRBD1. V gave up 6 bases and J gave up 5 bases; unmatched junction bases: 10. The CDR3 is 15 amino acids. Germline CDR1 and CDR2: MDHEN and SYDVKM.

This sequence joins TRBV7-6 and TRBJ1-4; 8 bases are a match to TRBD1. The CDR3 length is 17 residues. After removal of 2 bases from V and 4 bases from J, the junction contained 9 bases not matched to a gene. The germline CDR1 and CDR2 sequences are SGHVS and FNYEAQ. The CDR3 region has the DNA TGTGCCAGCAGCTTAAGGCCAGGGGGCGCGGGTAATGAAAAACTGTTTTTT. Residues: CASSLRPGGAGNEKLFF.

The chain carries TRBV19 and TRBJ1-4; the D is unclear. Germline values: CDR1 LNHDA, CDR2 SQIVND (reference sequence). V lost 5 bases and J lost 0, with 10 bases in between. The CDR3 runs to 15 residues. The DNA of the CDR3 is TGTGCCAGTAGTCGTTATTCTGCAACTAATGAAAAACTGTTTTTT. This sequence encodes CASSRYSATNEKLFF.

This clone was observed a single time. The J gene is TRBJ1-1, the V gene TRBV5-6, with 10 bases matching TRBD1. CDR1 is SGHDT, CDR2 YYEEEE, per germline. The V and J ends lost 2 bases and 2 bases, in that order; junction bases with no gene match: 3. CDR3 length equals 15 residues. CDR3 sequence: CASSLDRGPNTEAFF. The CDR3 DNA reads TGTGCCAGCAGCTTAGACAGGGGGCCTAACACTGAAGCTTTCTTT.

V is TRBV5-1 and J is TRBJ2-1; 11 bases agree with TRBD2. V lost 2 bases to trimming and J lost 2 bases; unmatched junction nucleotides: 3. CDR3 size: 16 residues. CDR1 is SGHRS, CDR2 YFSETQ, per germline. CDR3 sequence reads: CASSFILAGAYNEQFF. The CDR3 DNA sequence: TGCGCCAGCAGCTTTATACTAGCGGGGGCCTACAATGAGCAGTTCTTC.

The CDR3 DNA sequence: TGTGCCACCAGTGATTTTGGGGGGGGACAGGGTTCCCATACGAACACTGAAGCTTTCTTT. It translates to CATSDFGGGQGSHTNTEAFF. V usage is TRBV24-1 and J usage is TRBJ1-1; 9 nucleotides match TRBD1. The germline CDR1 and CDR2 sequences are KGHDR and SFDVKD. The J segment lost 1 base and the V segment lost 1 base, leaving 15 bases of the junction unmatched. The length of the CDR3 is 20 residues.

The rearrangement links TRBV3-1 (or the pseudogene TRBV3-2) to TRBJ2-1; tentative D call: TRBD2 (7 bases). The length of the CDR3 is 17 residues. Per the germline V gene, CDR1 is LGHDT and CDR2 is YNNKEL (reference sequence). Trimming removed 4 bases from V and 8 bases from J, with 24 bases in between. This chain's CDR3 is CASSPSVGDWGGHEQFF. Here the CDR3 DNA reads TGTGCCAGCAGCCCATCGGTAGGGGACTGGGGGGGCCATGAGCAGTTCTTC.

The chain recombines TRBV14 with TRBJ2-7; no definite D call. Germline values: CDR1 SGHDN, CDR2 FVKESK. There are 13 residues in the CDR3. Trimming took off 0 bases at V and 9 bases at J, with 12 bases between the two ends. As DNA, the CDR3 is TGTGCCAGCAGCCAAGAGGAGCACTTGGGGCAGTACTTC. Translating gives CASSQEEHLGQYF.

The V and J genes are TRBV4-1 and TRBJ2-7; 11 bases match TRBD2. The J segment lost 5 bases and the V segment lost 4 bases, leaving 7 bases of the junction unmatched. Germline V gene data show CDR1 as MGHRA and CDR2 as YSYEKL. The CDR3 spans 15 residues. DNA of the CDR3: TGCGCCAGCAGCCGAGCCCTAGCGGGGGGCCACGAGCAGTACTTC. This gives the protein CASSRALAGGHEQYF.

The CDR3 bases are TGTGCCAGCAGTTTATTCCTGACAGGGGACTCACCCCTCCACTTT. Translating gives CASSLFLTGDSPLHF. The gene calls are TRBV27 and TRBJ1-6, with 8 nucleotides matching TRBD1. V lost 1 base, J lost 10 bases, and 6 bases stayed unmatched. CDR3 size: 15 residues. Germline V gene lookup returns CDR1 MNHEY and CDR2 SMNVEV (reference sequence).

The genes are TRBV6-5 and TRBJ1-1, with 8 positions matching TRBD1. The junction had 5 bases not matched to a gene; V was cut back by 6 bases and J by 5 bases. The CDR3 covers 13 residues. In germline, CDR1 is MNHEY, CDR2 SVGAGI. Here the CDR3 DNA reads TGTGCCAGCAGGGGACAGGTAGGGACTGAAGCTTTCTTT. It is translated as CASRGQVGTEAFF.

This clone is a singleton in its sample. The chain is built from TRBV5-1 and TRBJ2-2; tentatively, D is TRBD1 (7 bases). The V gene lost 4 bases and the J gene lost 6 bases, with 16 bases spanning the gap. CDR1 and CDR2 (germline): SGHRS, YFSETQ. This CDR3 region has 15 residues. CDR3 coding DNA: TGCGCCAGCAGCCAACGACAGGGAGGCTCCGGGGAGCTGTTTTTT. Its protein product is CASSQRQGGSGELFF. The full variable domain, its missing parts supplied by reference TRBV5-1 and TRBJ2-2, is KAGVTQTPRYLIKTRGQQVTLSCSPISGHRSVSWYQQTPGQGLQFLFEYFSETQRNKGNFPGRFSGRQFSNSRSEMNVSTLELGDSALYLCASSQRQGGSGELFFGEGSRLTVL.

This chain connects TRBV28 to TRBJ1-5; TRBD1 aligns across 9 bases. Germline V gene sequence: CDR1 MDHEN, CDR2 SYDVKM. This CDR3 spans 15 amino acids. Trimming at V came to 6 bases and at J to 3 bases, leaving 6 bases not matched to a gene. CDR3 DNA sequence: TGTGCCAGCAGGGAGGGACAGGGAGACAATCAGCCCCAGCATTTT. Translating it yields CASREGQGDNQPQHF.

CDR3 sequence: CASSLGAGGYTF. Here the CDR3 DNA reads TGTGCCAGCAGCTTAGGGGCGGGTGGCTACACCTTC. The rearrangement links TRBV7-9 to TRBJ1-2; D is unresolved. CDR3 size: 12 residues. V was cut by 1 base and J by 7 bases, with 7 bases left in between. The germline CDR1 and CDR2 sequences are SEHNR and FQNEAQ (reference sequence).

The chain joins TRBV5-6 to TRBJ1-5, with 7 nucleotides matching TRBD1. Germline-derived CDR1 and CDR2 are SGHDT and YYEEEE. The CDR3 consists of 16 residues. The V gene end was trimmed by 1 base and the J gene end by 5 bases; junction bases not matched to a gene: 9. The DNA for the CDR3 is TGTGCCAGCAGCTTGAGGGGGCAGATAGGGTATCAGCCCCAGCATTTT. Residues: CASSLRGQIGYQPQHF.

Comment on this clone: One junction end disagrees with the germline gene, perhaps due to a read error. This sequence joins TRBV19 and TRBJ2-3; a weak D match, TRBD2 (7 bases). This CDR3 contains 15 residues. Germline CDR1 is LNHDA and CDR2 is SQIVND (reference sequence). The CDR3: CASSGWGGGTDTQYF. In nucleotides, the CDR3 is TGTGCCAGTAGTGGGTGGGGCGGGGGCACGGATACGCAGTATTTT. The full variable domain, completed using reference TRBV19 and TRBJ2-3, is DGGITQSPKYLFRKEGQNVTLSCEQNLNHDAMYWYRQDPGQGLRLIYYSQIVNDFQKGDIAEGYSVSREKKESFPLTVTSAQKNPTAFYLCASSGWGGGTDTQYFGPGTRLTVL.

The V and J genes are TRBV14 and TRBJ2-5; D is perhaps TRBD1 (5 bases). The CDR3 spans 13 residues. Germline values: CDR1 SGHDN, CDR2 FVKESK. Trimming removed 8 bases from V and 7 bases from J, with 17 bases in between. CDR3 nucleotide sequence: TGTGCCAGCGGATCGTCAACCCAGGGGACCCAGTACTTC. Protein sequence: CASGSSTQGTQYF.